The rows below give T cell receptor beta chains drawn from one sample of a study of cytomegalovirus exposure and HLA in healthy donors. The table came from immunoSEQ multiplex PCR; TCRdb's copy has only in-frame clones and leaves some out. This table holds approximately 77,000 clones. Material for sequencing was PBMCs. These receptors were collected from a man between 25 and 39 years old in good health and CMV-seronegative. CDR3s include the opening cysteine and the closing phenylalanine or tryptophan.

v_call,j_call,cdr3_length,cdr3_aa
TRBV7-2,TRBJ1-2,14,CASSFSAGNHGYTF
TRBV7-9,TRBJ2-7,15,CASSSGMGRAGEQYF
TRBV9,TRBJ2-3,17,CASSVTPTSGRTDTQYF
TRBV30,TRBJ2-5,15,CAGSVGAGGGETQYF
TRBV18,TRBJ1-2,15,CASSSTGQGYYGYTF
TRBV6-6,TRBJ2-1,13,CASTSGSGNEQFF
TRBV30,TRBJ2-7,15,CAWSGLDRVFYEQYF
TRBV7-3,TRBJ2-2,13,CASSVQGSGELFF
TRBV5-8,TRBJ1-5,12,CASSIGREPQHF
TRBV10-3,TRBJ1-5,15,CATRGDRGRGQPQHF
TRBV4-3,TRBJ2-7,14,CASSQDRGAYEQYF
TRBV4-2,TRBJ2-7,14,CASSQVTGSYEQYF
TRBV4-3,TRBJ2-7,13,CASSPAEGGEQYF
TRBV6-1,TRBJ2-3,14,CASSADSSTDTQYF
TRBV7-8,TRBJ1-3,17,CASSSTRGSRNGNTIYF
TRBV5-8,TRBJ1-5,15,CASSPGQFSNQPQHF
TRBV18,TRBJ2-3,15,CASSPSPAGEDTQYF
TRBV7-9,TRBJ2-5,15,CASSLFGEYQETQYF
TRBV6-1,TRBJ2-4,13,CASREGVNDIQYF
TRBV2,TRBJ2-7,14,CASLPQGESYEQYF
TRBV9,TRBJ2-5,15,CASSVSLAAQETQYF
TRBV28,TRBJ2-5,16,CASSLGLAGGQETQYF
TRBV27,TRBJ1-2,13,CASSPGTVYGYTF
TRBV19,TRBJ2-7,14,CASSIRAGTYEQYF
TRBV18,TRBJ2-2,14,CASSPNSNTGELFF
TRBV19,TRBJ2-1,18,CASSTTDLGLAAYNEQFF
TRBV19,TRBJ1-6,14,CASNSGSYNSPLHF
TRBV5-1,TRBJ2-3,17,CASSLGVAGGRTDTQYF
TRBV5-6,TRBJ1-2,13,CASSPDRARGYTF
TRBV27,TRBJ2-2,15,CASSFGQGPAGELFF
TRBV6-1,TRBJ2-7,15,CASSGFDSYSYEQYF
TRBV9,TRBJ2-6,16,CASSRPGGSGANVLTF
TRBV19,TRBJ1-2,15,CASHQRGQGYSGYTF
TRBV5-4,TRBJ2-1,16,CASTWGTSGSYNEQFF
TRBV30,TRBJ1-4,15,CAWSPGAGFNEKLFF
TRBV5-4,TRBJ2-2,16,CASSSAGTGGSGELFF
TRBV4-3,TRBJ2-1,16,CASSQERTSYPHEQFF
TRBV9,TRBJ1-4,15,CASSARRGLYEKLFF